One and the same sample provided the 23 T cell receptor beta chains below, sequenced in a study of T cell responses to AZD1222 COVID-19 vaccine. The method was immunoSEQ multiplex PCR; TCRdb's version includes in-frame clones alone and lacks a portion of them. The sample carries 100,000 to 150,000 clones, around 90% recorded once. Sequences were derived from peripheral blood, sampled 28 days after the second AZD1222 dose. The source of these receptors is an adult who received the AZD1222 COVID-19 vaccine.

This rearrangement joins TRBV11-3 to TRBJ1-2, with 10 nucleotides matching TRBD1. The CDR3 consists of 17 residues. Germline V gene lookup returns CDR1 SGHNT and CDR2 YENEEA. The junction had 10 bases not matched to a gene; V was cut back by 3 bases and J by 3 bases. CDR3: CASSFSGTGASYYGYTF. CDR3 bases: TGTGCCAGCAGCTTCTCCGGGACAGGGGCCTCCTACTATGGCTACACCTTC.

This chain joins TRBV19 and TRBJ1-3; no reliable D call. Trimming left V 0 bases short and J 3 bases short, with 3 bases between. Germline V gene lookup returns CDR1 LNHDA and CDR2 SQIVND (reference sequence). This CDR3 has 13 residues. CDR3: CASSIERGNTIYF. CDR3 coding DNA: TGTGCCAGTAGTATAGAGCGTGGAAACACCATATATTTT. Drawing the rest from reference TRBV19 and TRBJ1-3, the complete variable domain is DGGITQSPKYLFRKEGQNVTLSCEQNLNHDAMYWYRQDPGQGLRLIYYSQIVNDFQKGDIAEGYSVSREKKESFPLTVTSAQKNPTAFYLCASSIERGNTIYFGEGSWLTVV.

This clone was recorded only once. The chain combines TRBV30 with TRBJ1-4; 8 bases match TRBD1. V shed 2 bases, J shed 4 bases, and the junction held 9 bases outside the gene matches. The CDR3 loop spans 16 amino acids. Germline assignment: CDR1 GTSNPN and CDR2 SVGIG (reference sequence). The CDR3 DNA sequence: TGTGCCTGGAGTCCCTCCCGGACAGGGAATAATGAAAAACTGTTTTTT. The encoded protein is CAWSPSRTGNNEKLFF.

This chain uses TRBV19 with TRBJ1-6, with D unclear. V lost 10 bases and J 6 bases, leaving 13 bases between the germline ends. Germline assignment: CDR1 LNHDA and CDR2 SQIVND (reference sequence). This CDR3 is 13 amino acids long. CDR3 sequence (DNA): TGTGCCACCTCGAAAGACTTTAATTCACCCCTCCACTTT. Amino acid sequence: CATSKDFNSPLHF.

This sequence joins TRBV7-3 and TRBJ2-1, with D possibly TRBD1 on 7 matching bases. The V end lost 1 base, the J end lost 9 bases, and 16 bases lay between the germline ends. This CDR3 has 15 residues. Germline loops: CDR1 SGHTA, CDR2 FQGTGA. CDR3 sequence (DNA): TGTGCCAGCAGCTTAATCAGCGGGTCAGGGGGTGAGCAGTTCTTC. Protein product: CASSLISGSGGEQFF.

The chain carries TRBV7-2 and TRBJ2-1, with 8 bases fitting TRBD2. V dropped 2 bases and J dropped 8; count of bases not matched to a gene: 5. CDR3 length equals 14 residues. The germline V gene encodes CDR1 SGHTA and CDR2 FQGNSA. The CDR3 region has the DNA TGTGCCAGCAGCTTAAGCGGGGGCGGCGATGAGCAGTTCTTC. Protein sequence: CASSLSGGGDEQFF.

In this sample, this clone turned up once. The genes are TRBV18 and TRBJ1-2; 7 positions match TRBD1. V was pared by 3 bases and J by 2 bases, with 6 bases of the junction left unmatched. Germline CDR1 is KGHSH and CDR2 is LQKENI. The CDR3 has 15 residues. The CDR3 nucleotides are TGTGCCAGCTCACCCTCGGGACAGCCGAACTATGGCTACACCTTC. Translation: CASSPSGQPNYGYTF.

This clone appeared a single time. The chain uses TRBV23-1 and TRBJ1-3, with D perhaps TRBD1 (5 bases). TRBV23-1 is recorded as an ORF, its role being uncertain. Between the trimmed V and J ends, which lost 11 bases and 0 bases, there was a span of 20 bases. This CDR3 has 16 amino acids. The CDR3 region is CARRGGVKHSGNTIYF. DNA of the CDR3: TGCGCCCGCCGGGGGGGGGTCAAACACTCTGGAAACACCATATATTTT.

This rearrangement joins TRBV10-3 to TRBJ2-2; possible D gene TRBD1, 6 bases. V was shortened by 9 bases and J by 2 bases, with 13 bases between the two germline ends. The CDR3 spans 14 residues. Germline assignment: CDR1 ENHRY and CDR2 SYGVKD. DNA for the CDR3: TGTGCCATAACTCCGGGACAAAACACCGGGGAGCTGTTTTTT. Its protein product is CAITPGQNTGELFF.

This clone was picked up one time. Written as DNA, the CDR3 is TGTGCCACCAGTGATCCTGGGCAGGGGGCTAGCAATCAGCCCCAGCATTTT. It is translated as CATSDPGQGASNQPQHF. This chain joins TRBV24-1 and TRBJ1-5; 8 bases agree with TRBD1. Germline loops: CDR1 KGHDR, CDR2 SFDVKD. Trimming removed 3 bases from V and 0 bases from J; junction bases left unmatched: 6. The CDR3 is made up of 17 amino acids.

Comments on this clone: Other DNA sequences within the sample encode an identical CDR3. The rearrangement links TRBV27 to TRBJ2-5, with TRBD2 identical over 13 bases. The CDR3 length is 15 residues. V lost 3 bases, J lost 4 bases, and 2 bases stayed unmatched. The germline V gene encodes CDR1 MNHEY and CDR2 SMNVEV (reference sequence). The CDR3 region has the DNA TGTGCCAGCAGTTTTGGACTAGCGGGAGTAGAGACCCAGTACTTC. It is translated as CASSFGLAGVETQYF.

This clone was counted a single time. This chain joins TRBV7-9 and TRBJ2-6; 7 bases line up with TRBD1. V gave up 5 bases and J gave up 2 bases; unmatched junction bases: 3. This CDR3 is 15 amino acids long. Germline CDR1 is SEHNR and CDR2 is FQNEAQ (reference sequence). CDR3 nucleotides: TGTGCCAGCAGCGAAGGGGGCCCTGGGGCCAACGTCCTGACTTTC. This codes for CASSEGGPGANVLTF.

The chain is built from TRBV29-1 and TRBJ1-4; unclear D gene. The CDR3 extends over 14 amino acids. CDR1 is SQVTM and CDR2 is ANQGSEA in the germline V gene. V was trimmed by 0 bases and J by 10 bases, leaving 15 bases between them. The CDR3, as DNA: TGCAGCGTTGAAGAAATCGGCCGGGTAGGAAAACTGTTTTTT. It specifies CSVEEIGRVGKLFF. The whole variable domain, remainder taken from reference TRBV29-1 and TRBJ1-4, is SAVISQKPSRDICQRGTSLTIQCQVDSQVTMMFWYRQQPGQSLTLIATANQGSEATYESGFVIDKFPISRPNLTFSTLTVSNMSPEDSSIYLCSVEEIGRVGKLFFGSGTQLSVL.

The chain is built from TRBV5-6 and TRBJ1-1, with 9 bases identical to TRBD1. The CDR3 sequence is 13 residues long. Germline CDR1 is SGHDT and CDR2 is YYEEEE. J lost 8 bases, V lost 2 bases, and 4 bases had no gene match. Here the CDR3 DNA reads TGTGCCAGCAGCTTACCGACAGGGGGAGAAGCTTTCTTT. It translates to CASSLPTGGEAFF.

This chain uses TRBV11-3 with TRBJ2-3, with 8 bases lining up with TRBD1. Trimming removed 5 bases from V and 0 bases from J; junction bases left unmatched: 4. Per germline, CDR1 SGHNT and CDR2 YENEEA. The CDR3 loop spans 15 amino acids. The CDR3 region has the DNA TGTGCCAGCAGCCCAGGGGGCGTCAGCACAGATACGCAGTATTTT. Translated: CASSPGGVSTDTQYF.

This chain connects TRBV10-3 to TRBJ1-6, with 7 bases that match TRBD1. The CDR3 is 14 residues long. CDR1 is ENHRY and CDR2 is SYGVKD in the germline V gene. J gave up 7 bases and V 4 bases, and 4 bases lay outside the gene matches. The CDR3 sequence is CAISVGTVNSPLHF. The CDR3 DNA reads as TGTGCCATCAGTGTGGGGACAGTGAATTCACCCCTCCACTTT.

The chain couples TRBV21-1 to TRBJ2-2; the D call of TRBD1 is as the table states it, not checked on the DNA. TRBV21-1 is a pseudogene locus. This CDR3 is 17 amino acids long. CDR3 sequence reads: CASSNGSGHLLCGELFF. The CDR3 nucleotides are TGTGCCAGCAGCAACGGTTCGGGACACCTACTATGCGGGGAGCTGTTTTTT.

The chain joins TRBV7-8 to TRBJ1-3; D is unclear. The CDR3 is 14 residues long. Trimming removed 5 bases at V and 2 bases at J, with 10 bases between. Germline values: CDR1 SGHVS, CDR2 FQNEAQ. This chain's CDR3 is CASSPISTGNTIYF. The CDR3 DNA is TGTGCCAGCAGCCCCATCTCCACTGGAAACACCATATATTTT.

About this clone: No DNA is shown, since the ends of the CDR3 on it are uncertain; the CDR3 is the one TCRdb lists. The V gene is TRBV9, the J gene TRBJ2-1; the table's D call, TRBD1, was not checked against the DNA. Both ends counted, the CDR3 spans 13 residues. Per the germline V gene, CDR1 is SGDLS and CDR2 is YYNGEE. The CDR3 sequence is CASSVGQGAKEFF.

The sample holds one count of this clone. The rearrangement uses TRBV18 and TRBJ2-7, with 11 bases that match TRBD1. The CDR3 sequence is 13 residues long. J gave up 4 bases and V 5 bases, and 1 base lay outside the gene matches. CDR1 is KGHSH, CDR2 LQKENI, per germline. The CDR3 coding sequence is TGTGCCAGCTCAGGGGACAGGGGGTACGAGCAGTACTTC. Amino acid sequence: CASSGDRGYEQYF.

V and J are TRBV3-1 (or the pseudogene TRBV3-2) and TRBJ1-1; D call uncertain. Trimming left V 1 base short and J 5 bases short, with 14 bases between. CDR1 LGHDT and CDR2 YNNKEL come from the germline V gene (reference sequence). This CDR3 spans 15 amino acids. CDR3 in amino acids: CASSQAGGVGTEAFF. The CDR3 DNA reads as TGTGCCAGCAGCCAAGCAGGCGGGGTGGGAACTGAAGCTTTCTTT.

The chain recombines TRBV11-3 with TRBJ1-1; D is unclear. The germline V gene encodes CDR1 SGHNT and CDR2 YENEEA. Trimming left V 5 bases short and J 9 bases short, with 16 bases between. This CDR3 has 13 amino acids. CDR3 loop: CASSQATTRQAFF. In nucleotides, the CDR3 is TGTGCCAGCAGCCAAGCTACCACCAGGCAAGCTTTCTTT.

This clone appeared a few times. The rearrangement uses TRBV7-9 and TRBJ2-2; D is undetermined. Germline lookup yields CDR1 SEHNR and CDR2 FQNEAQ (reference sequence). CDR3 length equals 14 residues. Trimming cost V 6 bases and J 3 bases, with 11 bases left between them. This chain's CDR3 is CASRTDRDTGELFF. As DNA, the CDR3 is TGTGCCAGCAGAACCGACCGGGACACCGGGGAGCTGTTTTTT. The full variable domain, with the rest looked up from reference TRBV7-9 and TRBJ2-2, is DTGVSQNPRHKITKRGQNVTFRCDPISEHNRLYWYRQTLGQGPEFLTYFQNEAQLEKSRLLSDRFSAERPKGSFSTLEIQRTEQGDSAMYLCASRTDRDTGELFFGEGSRLTVL.